The source of this T cell receptor beta chain is a study of T cells in Graves' hyperthyroidism and ophthalmopathy. General study points: Blood also showed most of the thyroid clonotypes that were expanded above 0.001. The model foresaw ophthalmopathy a median approximately 6.3 months prior to onset.

This clonotype has just one count. No antigen is known for it. Patients showing uncontrolled infection, other autoimmune disease, pregnancy or lactation were ineligible. Orbital computed tomography and thyroid ultrasound, together with serum TRAb and thyroxine and clinical symptoms, were used for diagnoses. CDR3 length: 17 amino acids. V was shortened by 0 bases and J by 2 bases, with 14 bases between the two germline ends. CDR1 and CDR2 from the germline V gene are LGHDT and YNNKEL (reference sequence). Amplified TCR beta CDR3 regions derived from RNA transcripts. With the HTBI primer set, the TCR CDR3 went through a first round of RT-PCR. Via MiXCR, TCRdb re-called the multiplex PCR reads, giving one row per CDR3 protein. The sample has about 400,000 distinct CDR3 sequences, around an eighth seen once; the top ten hold 28%.

The chain uses TRBV3-1 and TRBJ1-5, with D unclear. The clonotype comes from a man aged 50-60 years with Graves' ophthalmopathy. Specimen: blood. The CDR3: CASSQDGPERGNQPQHF. In DNA, the CDR3 is TGTGCCAGCAGCCAAGACGGGCCGGAACGAGGCAATCAGCCCCAGCATTTT. Together with reference TRBV3-1 and TRBJ1-5, the CDR3 gives the full variable domain: DTAVSQTPKYLVTQMGNDKSIKCEQNLGHDTMYWYKQDSKKFLKIMFSYNNKELIINETVPNRFSPKSPDKAHLNLHINSLELGDSAVYFCASSQDGPERGNQPQHFGDGTRLSIL.